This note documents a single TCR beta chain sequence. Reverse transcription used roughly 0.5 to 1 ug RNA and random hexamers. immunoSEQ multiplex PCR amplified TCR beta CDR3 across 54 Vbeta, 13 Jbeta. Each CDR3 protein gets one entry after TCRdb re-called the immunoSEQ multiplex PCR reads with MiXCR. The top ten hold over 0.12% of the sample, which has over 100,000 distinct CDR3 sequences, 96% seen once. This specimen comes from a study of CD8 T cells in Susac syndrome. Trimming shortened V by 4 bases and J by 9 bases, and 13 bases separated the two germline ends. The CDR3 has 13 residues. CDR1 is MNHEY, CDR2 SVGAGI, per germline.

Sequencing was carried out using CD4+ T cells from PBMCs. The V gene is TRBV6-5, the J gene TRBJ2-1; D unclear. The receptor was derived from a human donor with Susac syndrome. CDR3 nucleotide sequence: TGTGCCAGCAGTTTCCCACCACTTGGTGAGCAGTTCTTC. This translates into CASSFPPLGEQFF.